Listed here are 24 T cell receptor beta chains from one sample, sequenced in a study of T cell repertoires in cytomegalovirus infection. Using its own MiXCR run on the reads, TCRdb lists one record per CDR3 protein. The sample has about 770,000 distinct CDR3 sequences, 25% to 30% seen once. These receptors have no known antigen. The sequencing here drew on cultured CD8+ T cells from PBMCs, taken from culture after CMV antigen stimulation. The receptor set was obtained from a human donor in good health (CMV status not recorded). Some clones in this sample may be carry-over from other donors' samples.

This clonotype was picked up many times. The CDR3 here is CASSYGAPDEQFF. The CDR3 DNA reads TGTGCCAGCAGCTACGGCGCTCCGGATGAGCAGTTCTTC. J is TRBJ2-1 and V is TRBV7-6; D gene uncertain. Germline loops: CDR1 SGHVS, CDR2 FNYEAQ. The CDR3 spans 13 residues. Trimming took 4 bases from V and 8 from J, leaving 12 bases between them. The full variable domain, with the rest looked up from reference TRBV7-6 and TRBJ2-1, is GAGVSQSPRYKVTKRGQDVALRCDPISGHVSLYWYRQALGQGPEFLTYFNYEAQQDKSGLPNDRFSAERPEGSISTLTIQRTEQRDSAMYRCASSYGAPDEQFFGPGTRLTVL.

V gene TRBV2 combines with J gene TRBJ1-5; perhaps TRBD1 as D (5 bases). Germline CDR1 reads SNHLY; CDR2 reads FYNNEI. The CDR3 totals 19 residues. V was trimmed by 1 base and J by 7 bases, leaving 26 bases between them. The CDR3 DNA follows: TGTGCCAGCAGTGAAGGAAAGGATGACCTGCGGGACCCAAGGCAGCCCCAGCATTTT. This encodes CASSEGKDDLRDPRQPQHF.

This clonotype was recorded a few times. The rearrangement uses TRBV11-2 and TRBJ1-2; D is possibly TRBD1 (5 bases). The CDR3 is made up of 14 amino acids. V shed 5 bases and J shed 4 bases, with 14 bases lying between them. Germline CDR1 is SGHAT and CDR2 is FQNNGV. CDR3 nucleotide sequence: TGTGCCAGCAGCCCTGGAGCGGGGGGCTATGGCTACACCTTC. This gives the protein CASSPGAGGYGYTF.

The CDR3 nucleotides are TGTGCCAGCAGTTACCGACACGAACTCAATCAGCCCCAGCATTTT. Its protein product is CASSYRHELNQPQHF. The rearrangement links TRBV12-3 or TRBV12-4 to TRBJ1-5, with D hard to call. The CDR3 spans 15 residues. Trimming cost V 4 bases and J 3 bases, with 13 bases left between them.

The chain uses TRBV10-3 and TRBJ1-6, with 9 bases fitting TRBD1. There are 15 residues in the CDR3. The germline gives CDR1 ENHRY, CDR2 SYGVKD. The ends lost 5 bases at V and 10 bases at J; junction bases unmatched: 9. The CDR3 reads CAISSTGTGRSPLHF. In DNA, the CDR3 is TGTGCCATCAGTTCCACCGGGACAGGGAGGTCACCCCTCCACTTT.

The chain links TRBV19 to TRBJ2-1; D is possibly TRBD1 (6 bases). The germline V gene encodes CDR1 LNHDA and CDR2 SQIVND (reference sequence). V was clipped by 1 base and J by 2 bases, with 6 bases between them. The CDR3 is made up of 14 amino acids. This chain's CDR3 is CASSIGGPYNEQFF. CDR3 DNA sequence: TGTGCCAGTAGTATAGGGGGGCCCTACAATGAGCAGTTCTTC.

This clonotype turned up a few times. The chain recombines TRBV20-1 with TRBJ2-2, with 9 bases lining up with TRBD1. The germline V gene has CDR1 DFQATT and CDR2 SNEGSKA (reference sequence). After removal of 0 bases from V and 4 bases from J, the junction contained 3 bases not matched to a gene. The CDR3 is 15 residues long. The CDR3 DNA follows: TGCAGTGCTAGAGAGAGGACAGGGGCCACCGGGGAGCTGTTTTTT. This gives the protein CSARERTGATGELFF.

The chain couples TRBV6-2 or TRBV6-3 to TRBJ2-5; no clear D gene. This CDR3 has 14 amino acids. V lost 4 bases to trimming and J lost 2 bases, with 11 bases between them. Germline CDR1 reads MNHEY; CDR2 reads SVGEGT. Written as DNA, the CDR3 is TGTGCCAGCAGTTTAAACATACCACAAGAGACCCAGTACTTC. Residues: CASSLNIPQETQYF.

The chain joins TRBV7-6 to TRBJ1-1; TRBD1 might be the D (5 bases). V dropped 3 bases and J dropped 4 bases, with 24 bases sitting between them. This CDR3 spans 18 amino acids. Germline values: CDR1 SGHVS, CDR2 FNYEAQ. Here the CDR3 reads CASSFSPEVAGSSTEAFF. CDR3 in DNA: TGTGCCAGCAGCTTTAGCCCCGAAGTTGCAGGGAGTAGCACTGAAGCTTTCTTT.

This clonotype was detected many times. DNA for the CDR3: TGTGCCAGCAGCTTAATCGGAACCGGGGAGCTGTTTTTT. Translating gives CASSLIGTGELFF. The V call is TRBV27, the J call TRBJ2-2; D is uncertain. The CDR3 has 13 residues. The V end was cut by 6 bases, the J end by 5 bases, with 10 bases between. Per germline, CDR1 MNHEY and CDR2 SMNVEV (reference sequence).

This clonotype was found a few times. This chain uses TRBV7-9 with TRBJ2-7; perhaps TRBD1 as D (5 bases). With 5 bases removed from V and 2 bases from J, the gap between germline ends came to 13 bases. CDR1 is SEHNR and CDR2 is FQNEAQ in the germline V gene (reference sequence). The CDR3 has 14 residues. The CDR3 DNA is TGTGCCAGCAGCGTGGCCGGCAGGGCCTACGAGCAGTACTTC. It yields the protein CASSVAGRAYEQYF.

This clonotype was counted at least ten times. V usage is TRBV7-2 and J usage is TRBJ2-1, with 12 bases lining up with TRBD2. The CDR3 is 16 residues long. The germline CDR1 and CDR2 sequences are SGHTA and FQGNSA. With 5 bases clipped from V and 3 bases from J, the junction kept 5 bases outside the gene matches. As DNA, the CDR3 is TGTGCCAGCAGCCTCCGACTAGCGGGGGTCTACAATGAGCAGTTCTTC. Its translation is CASSLRLAGVYNEQFF.

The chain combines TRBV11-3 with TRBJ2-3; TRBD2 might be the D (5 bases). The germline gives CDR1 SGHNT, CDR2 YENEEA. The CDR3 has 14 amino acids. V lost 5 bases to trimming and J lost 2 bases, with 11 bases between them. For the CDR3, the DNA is TGTGCCAGCAGCGGGAGCCCTCTCACAGATACGCAGTATTTT. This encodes CASSGSPLTDTQYF.

The CDR3, as DNA: TGTGCCAGCAGCCCCGGGGCCAGGCGCTATAATTCACCCCTCCACTTT. Translating it yields CASSPGARRYNSPLHF. The chain carries TRBV27 and TRBJ1-6; a possible D gene is TRBD1 (5 bases). Trimming stripped 6 bases from V and 3 bases from J, with 15 bases between. This CDR3 has 16 residues. Germline CDR1 and CDR2: MNHEY and SMNVEV (reference sequence).

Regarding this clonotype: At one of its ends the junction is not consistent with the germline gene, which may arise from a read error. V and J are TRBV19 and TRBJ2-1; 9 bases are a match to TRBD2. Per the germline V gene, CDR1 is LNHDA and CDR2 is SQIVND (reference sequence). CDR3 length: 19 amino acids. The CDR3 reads CASIIVPSGVRLTNNEQFF. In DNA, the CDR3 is TGTGCCAGTATTATAGTCCCTAGCGGGGTTAGACTCACTAACAATGAGCAGTTCTTC.

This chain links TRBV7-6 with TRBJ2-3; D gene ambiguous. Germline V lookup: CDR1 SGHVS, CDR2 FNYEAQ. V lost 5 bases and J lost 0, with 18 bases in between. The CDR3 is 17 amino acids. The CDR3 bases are TGTGCCAGCAGCAGCCTCAGCCACTACCGAAGCACAGATACGCAGTATTTT. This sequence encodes CASSSLSHYRSTDTQYF. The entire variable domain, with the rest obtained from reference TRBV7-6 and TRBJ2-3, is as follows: GAGVSQSPRYKVTKRGQDVALRCDPISGHVSLYWYRQALGQGPEFLTYFNYEAQQDKSGLPNDRFSAERPEGSISTLTIQRTEQRDSAMYRCASSSLSHYRSTDTQYFGPGTRLTVL.

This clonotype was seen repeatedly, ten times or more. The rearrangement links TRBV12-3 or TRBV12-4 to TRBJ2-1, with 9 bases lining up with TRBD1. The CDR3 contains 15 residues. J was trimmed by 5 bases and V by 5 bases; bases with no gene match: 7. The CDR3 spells CASSPSGTGNNEQFF. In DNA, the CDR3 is TGTGCCAGCAGTCCCTCCGGGACAGGGAACAATGAGCAGTTCTTC.

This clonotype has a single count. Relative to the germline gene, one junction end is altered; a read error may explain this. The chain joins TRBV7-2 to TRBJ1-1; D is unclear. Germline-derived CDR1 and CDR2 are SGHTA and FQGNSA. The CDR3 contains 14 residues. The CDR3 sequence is CASGLDVGFTEAFF. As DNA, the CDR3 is TGTGCCAGCGGCTTAGATGTGGGTTTCACTGAAGCTTTCTTT.

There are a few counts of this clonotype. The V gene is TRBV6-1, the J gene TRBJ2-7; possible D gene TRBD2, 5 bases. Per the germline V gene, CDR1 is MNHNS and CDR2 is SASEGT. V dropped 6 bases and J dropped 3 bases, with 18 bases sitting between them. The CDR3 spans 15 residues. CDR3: CASSRALSEVYEQYF. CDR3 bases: TGTGCCAGCAGCCGAGCTCTTAGCGAAGTCTACGAGCAGTACTTC.

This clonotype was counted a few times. The CDR3 is CAIRPGQSYEQYV. In DNA form, the CDR3 reads TGTGCCATCAGACCGGGACAGTCCTACGAGCAGTACGTC. This chain uses TRBV10-3 with TRBJ2-7; 7 nucleotides line up with TRBD1. Germline V gene sequence: CDR1 ENHRY, CDR2 SYGVKD. The trim removed 6 bases at V and 1 base at J, leaving 3 bases unmatched. The CDR3 sequence is 13 residues long.

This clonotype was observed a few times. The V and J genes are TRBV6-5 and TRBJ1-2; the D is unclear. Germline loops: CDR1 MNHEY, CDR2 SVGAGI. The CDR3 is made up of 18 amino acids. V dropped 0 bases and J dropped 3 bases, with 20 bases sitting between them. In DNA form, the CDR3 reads TGTGCCAGCAGTTACTCGAAATTACATAGGGTATTGGACTATGGCTACACCTTC. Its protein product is CASSYSKLHRVLDYGYTF.

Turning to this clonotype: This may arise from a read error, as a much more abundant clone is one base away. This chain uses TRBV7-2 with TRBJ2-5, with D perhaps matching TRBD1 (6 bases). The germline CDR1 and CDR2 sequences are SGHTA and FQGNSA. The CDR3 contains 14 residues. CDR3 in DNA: TGTGCCTGCAGTCCCGGGACACACCAAGAGACCCAGTACTTC. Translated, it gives CACSPGTHQETQYF.

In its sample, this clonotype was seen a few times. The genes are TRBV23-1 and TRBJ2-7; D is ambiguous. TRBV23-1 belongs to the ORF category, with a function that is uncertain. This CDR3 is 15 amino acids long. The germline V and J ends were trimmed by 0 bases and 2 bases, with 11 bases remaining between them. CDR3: CASSQSTTPPYEQYF. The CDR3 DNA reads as TGCGCCAGCAGTCAATCAACAACTCCTCCCTACGAGCAGTACTTC.

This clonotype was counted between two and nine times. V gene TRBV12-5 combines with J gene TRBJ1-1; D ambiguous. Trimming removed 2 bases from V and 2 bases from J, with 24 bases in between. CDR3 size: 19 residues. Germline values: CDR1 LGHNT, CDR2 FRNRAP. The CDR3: CASGLLLEAHSNANTEAFF. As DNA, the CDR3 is TGTGCTAGTGGTTTGCTCCTAGAGGCCCACTCCAACGCTAACACTGAAGCTTTCTTT.